This T cell receptor (beta chain) was identified in a study of OX40 agonist ivuxolimab in advanced cancers. Study at large: A male proportion of about 80% was recorded, with mean age approximately 56 years and range roughly 20 to 85. Broader study findings: CD4+ and CD8+ blood T cells expanded clonally by week 6 at 0.1 to 3.0 mg/kg. CD4+ T cells averaged fewer expanded clones than CD8+ T cells.

A note on this clone: The antigen is not known.

The germline CDR1 and CDR2 sequences are WNHNN and SYGVQD (reference sequence). After removal of 2 bases from V and 4 bases from J, the junction contained 4 bases not matched to a gene. The CDR3 is 15 amino acids. TCRdb keeps only in-frame clones here, not all; method: immunoSEQ multiplex PCR. This sample has approximately 86,000 clones; roughly 91% occur once, and the top ten carry 0.33%. The rearrangement links TRBV10-1 to TRBJ2-1, with 8 bases matching TRBD2. Sequences were derived from CD4+ or CD8+ T cells sorted from blood, sampled in a trial of the OX40 agonist ivuxolimab. The TCR comes from an adult with an advanced solid tumor such as melanoma, head and neck, liver or kidney cancer. CDR3 DNA: TGCGCCAGCAGTGAGGTGGTAGCGGGGTACAATGAGCAGTTCTTC. Translating it yields CASSEVVAGYNEQFF.